Listed here are 22 T cell receptor beta chains from one sample, sequenced in a study of chemoradiotherapy in HPV16-positive cancers. This table comes from immunoSEQ multiplex PCR, and its TCRdb copy is limited to in-frame clones, with some not included. The table has thousands of clones, 83% seen once; the top ten hold 5.5% to 6.5%. This specimen consisted of tumor tissue, obtained from a patient who underwent chemoradiotherapy. The receptors were sampled from a human donor with HPV-associated anogenital cancer.

The V and J genes are TRBV28 and TRBJ1-2, with D hard to call. V was shortened by 7 bases and J by 0 bases, with 9 bases between the two germline ends. The CDR3 covers 13 residues. Germline-derived CDR1 and CDR2 are MDHEN and SYDVKM. The CDR3 coding sequence is TGTGCCAGCAAGAGCGCCACTAACTATGGCTACACCTTC. This encodes CASKSATNYGYTF.

J is TRBJ2-5 and V is TRBV11-2, with 7 nucleotides matching TRBD2. The J segment lost 2 bases and the V segment lost 5 bases, leaving 5 bases of the junction unmatched. Germline CDR1 is SGHAT and CDR2 is FQNNGV. The CDR3 spans 14 residues. DNA of the CDR3: TGTGCCAGCAGCGTTAGCGGGCGACAAGAGACCCAGTACTTC. Protein product: CASSVSGRQETQYF.

The genes are TRBV6-1 and TRBJ1-2; D is uncertain. From germline, CDR1 is MNHNS and CDR2 SASEGT. CDR3 size: 15 residues. Trimming pared 1 base from V and 5 bases from J, leaving 14 bases between. CDR3 amino acids: CASSEGLVAIYGYTF. Written as DNA, the CDR3 is TGTGCCAGCAGTGAAGGGTTGGTGGCGATATATGGCTACACCTTC.

Only one count was recorded for this clone. V is TRBV13 and J is TRBJ2-5; D gene uncertain. Trimming removed 0 bases at V and 7 bases at J, with 3 bases between. The CDR3 is 11 amino acids. Germline V gene data show CDR1 as PRHDT and CDR2 as FYEKMQ (reference sequence). Written as DNA, the CDR3 is TGTGCCAGCAGCTTAGGAGGGACCCAGTACTTC. Its translation: CASSLGGTQYF.

J is TRBJ1-4 and V is TRBV6-1; 7 bases are shared with TRBD1. Germline V gene data show CDR1 as MNHNS and CDR2 as SASEGT. The CDR3 length is 15 residues. J gave up 8 bases and V 5 bases, and 11 bases lay outside the gene matches. Here the CDR3 DNA reads TGTGCCAGCAGTTCTTACTCGGGAGGGGGCGAAAAACTGTTTTTT. It encodes CASSSYSGGGEKLFF.

The J gene is TRBJ2-4, the V gene TRBV29-1, with 11 bases matching TRBD2. The junction had 10 bases not matched to a gene; V was cut back by 6 bases and J by 0 bases. This CDR3 has 17 amino acids. Germline V lookup: CDR1 SQVTM, CDR2 ANQGSEA. CDR3 protein: CSVRQGTSGLAKNIQYF. Written as DNA, the CDR3 is TGCAGCGTGAGACAGGGGACTAGCGGATTAGCCAAAAACATTCAGTACTTC.

V and J are TRBV18 and TRBJ1-1; the D gene is possibly TRBD1 (6 bases). Trimming shortened V by 0 bases and J by 4 bases, and 15 bases separated the two germline ends. The CDR3 is 16 residues long. Germline V lookup: CDR1 KGHSH, CDR2 LQKENI. As DNA, the CDR3 is TGTGCCAGCTCACCACCAACACAGGGTTGGGCCACTGAAGCTTTCTTT. It encodes CASSPPTQGWATEAFF.

The rearrangement joins TRBV5-1 to TRBJ2-7; 7 bases agree with TRBD1. CDR1 and CDR2 from the germline V gene are SGHRS and YFSETQ. CDR3 length: 14 residues. V shed 3 bases and J 7 bases; nucleotides not matched to a gene: 10. The CDR3 bases are TGCGCCAGCAGCTCCCGAACGACAGGGAATGAGCAGTACTTC. It yields the protein CASSSRTTGNEQYF.

The genes are TRBV6-1 and TRBJ2-1; unclear D gene. This CDR3 spans 13 amino acids. Germline CDR1 is MNHNS and CDR2 is SASEGT. Trimming removed 3 bases at V and 7 bases at J, with 10 bases between. CDR3 DNA sequence: TGTGCCAGCAGTGACCGCTTGGTGAATGAGCAGTTCTTC. Its protein product is CASSDRLVNEQFF.

This clone was observed once. This chain uses TRBV10-2 with TRBJ1-5; TRBD1 might be the D (6 bases). There are 13 residues in the CDR3. The germline CDR1 and CDR2 sequences are WSHSY and SAAADI. The ends were cut back, 7 bases at V and 6 bases at J, with 13 bases in the middle. CDR3 coding DNA: TGCGCCAGCACTACAGGGTTGGCTCAGCCCCAGCATTTT. Residues: CASTTGLAQPQHF.

The chain is built from TRBV12-5 and TRBJ1-3; D gene ambiguous. V lost 5 bases to trimming and J lost 6 bases, with 14 bases between them. The germline V gene has CDR1 LGHNT and CDR2 FRNRAP. CDR3 length: 14 residues. CDR3 DNA sequence: TGTGCTAGTGGTGGCACCCTCGCTGCAAACACCATATATTTT. Protein product: CASGGTLAANTIYF.

This clone was picked up a small number of times. The gene calls are TRBV7-9 and TRBJ1-2, with 8 bases that match TRBD1. The ends lost 5 bases at V and 8 bases at J; junction bases unmatched: 4. The germline V gene has CDR1 SEHNR and CDR2 FQNEAQ (reference sequence). This CDR3 contains 12 residues. CDR3 coding DNA: TGTGCCAGCAGCGCAGGGGGCTGGGGCTACACCTTC. This encodes CASSAGGWGYTF.

This chain links TRBV7-9 with TRBJ1-4; TRBD1 is a possible D gene (6 bases). V was clipped by 8 bases and J by 6 bases, with 16 bases between them. The CDR3 is made up of 14 amino acids. Germline V CDR1 and CDR2: SEHNR, FQNEAQ (reference sequence). CDR3 loop: CASGAEQGYEKLFF. The CDR3 DNA is TGTGCCAGCGGCGCTGAACAGGGATATGAAAAACTGTTTTTT.

CDR3 coding DNA: TGTGCCAGCAGTTACTCTGGTCAGAACAATGAGCAGTTCTTC. Translation gives CASSYSGQNNEQFF. This chain uses TRBV6-5 with TRBJ2-1; no clear D gene. The CDR3 runs 14 residues. Germline V gene data show CDR1 as MNHEY and CDR2 as SVGAGI. Trimming took off 0 bases at V and 5 bases at J, with 8 bases between the two ends.

V gene TRBV4-2 combines with J gene TRBJ1-4; D ambiguous. V was trimmed by 2 bases and J by 11 bases, leaving 9 bases between them. The CDR3 has 12 residues. The germline V gene has CDR1 LGHNA and CDR2 YNFKEQ. CDR3 amino acids: CASSQPVGKLFF. The CDR3 DNA follows: TGTGCCAGCAGCCAACCGGTCGGGAAACTGTTTTTT.

The J gene is TRBJ2-7, the V gene TRBV7-2, with 8 bases fitting TRBD1. Germline-derived CDR1 and CDR2 are SGHTA and FQGNSA. The length of the CDR3 is 15 residues. Trimming cost V 4 bases and J 9 bases; bases outside gene matches: 14. The CDR3 nucleotides read TGTGCCAGCAGCTCGGGGACAGGCTCTAGGGACGTGCAGTACTTC. It is translated as CASSSGTGSRDVQYF.

The chain employs TRBV18 and TRBJ2-3; D not certain. Looked up from germline, CDR1 is KGHSH and CDR2 is LQKENI. The V end lost 0 bases, the J end lost 1 base, and 2 bases lay between the germline ends. The CDR3 length is 13 residues. The CDR3 sequence: CASSPPGTDTQYF. CDR3 nucleotides: TGTGCCAGCTCACCACCGGGCACAGATACGCAGTATTTT. The complete variable domain, with remaining parts taken from reference TRBV18 and TRBJ2-3, reads NAGVMQNPRHLVRRRGQEARLRCSPMKGHSHVYWYRQLPEEGLKFMVYLQKENIIDESGMPKERFSAEFPKEGPSILRIQQVVRGDSAAYFCASSPPGTDTQYFGPGTRLTVL.

The V call is TRBV11-3, the J call TRBJ2-2, with D hard to call. CDR1 is SGHNT, CDR2 YENEEA, per germline. V was trimmed by 0 bases and J by 9 bases, leaving 5 bases between them. The CDR3 consists of 12 residues. DNA for the CDR3: TGTGCCAGCAGCTTAGAGTTCCGGGAGCTGTTTTTT. This translates into CASSLEFRELFF.

The chain employs TRBV18 and TRBJ1-2; 10 bases agree with TRBD1. Germline V gene sequence: CDR1 KGHSH, CDR2 LQKENI. Trimming removed 2 bases from V and 4 bases from J; junction bases left unmatched: 7. This CDR3 region has 16 residues. In DNA form, the CDR3 reads TGTGCCAGCTCACCAGCCGGGACAGGGGTTACCTATGGCTACACCTTC. This translates into CASSPAGTGVTYGYTF.

The V and J genes are TRBV30 and TRBJ2-7, with a tentative D call TRBD2 (6 bases). The CDR3 is made up of 13 amino acids. CDR1 is GTSNPN and CDR2 is SVGIG in the germline V gene (reference sequence). Trimming removed 5 bases at V and 2 bases at J, with 13 bases between. The CDR3, as DNA: TGTGCCTGGGGAGGGACCAGGACCTACGAGCAGTACTTC. Translation: CAWGGTRTYEQYF.

The rearrangement links TRBV6-6 to TRBJ2-5, with 13 bases identical to TRBD2. Trimming cost V 6 bases and J 5 bases; bases outside gene matches: 6. Germline V gene data show CDR1 as MNHNY and CDR2 as SVGAGI (reference sequence). The CDR3 loop spans 15 amino acids. CDR3 loop: CASRTSGRSLETQYF. The CDR3 region has the DNA TGTGCCAGCAGGACTAGCGGGAGGTCCTTGGAGACCCAGTACTTC.

V is TRBV5-1 and J is TRBJ1-1, with D unclear. CDR3 length equals 16 residues. The germline V and J ends were trimmed by 0 bases and 3 bases, with 15 bases remaining between them. Germline V lookup: CDR1 SGHRS, CDR2 YFSETQ. DNA for the CDR3: TGCGCCAGCAGCTTGGCCGCCCTTAGGGTCGACACTGAAGCTTTCTTT. This codes for CASSLAALRVDTEAFF.